This T cell receptor (beta chain) was identified during a study of control samples from healthy donors and cancer patients. J gave up 5 bases and V 7 bases, and 9 bases lay outside the gene matches. This CDR3 has 15 residues. Germline CDR1 SGHRS, CDR2 YFSETQ. Profiled with immunoSEQ multiplex PCR; TCRdb holds only in-frame clones, not every one. The sample records around 200,000 clones, 90% to 95% being singletons. The receptor was derived from a man aged 50 or older in good health. What was sequenced was blood. J is TRBJ2-3 and V is TRBV5-1, with 11 nucleotides matching TRBD2. The CDR3 coding sequence is TGCGCCAGCCGGATTAGCGGGGGGGCTGGAGATACGCAGTATTTT. Its protein is CASRISGGAGDTQYF.